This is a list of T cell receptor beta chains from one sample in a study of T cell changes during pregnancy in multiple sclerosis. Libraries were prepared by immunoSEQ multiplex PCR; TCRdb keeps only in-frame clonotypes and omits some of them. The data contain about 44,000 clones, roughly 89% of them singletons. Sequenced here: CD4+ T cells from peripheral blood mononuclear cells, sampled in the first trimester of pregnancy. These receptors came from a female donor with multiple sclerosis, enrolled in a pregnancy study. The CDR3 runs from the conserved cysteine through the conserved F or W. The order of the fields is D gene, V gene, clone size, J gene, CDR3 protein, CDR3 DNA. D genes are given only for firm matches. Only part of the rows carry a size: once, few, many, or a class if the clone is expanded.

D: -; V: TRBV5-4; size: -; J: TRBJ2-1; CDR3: CASSRGNNEQFF; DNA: TGTGCCAGCAGCAGGGGAAACAATGAGCAGTTCTTC
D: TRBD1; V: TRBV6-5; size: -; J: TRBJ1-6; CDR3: CASSYLPGGQGSPLHF; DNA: TGTGCCAGCAGTTACCTACCAGGGGGCCAGGGTTCACCCCTCCACTTT
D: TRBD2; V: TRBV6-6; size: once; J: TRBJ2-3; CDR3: CASTTSVSTDTQYF; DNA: TGTGCCAGCACTACTAGCGTTAGCACAGATACGCAGTATTTT
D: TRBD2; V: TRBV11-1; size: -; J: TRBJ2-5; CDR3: CASSLETGGGGFETQYF; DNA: TGTGCCAGCAGCTTAGAAACAGGCGGGGGTGGTTTCGAGACCCAGTACTTC
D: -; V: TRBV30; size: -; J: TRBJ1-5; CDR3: CAWRGDTGQPQHF; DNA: TGTGCCTGGAGGGGTGACACTGGCCAGCCCCAGCATTTT
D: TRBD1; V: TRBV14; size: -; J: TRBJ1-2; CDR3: CASSPPGQLSYGYTF; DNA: TGTGCCAGCAGCCCACCGGGACAGCTCAGCTATGGCTACACCTTC
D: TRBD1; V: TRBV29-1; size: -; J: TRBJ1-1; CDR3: CSVPTGDTEAFF; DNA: TGCAGCGTACCGACAGGGGACACTGAAGCTTTCTTT
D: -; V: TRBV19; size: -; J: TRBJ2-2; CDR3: CASSIRQTGELFF; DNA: TGTGCCAGTAGTATTCGACAAACCGGGGAGCTGTTTTTT
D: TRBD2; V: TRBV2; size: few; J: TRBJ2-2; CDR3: CASHPLAGGTGELFF; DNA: TGTGCCAGCCATCCGCTAGCGGGAGGAACCGGGGAGCTGTTTTTT
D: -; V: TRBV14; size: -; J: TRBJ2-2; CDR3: CASSPRDTGELFF; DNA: TGTGCCAGCAGCCCGAGGGACACCGGGGAGCTGTTTTTT
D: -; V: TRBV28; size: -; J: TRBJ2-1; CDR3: CASSVTGQGEQFF; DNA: TGTGCCAGCAGTGTGACAGGACAAGGTGAGCAGTTCTTC
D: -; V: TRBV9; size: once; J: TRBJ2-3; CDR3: CASSVAQGISTDTQYF; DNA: TGTGCCAGCAGCGTAGCTCAGGGGATCAGCACAGATACGCAGTATTTT
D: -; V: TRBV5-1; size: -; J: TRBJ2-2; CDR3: CASSLLDSAYTGELFF; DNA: TGCGCCAGCAGCTTATTGGACAGCGCGTACACCGGGGAGCTGTTTTTT
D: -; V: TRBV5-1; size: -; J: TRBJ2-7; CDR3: CASSPGAGDSYEQYF; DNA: TGCGCCAGCAGCCCGGGGGCGGGGGACTCCTACGAGCAGTACTTC
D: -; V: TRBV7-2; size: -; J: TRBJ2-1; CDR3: CASSLARGTEQFF; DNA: TGTGCCAGCAGCTTAGCGCGGGGAACCGAGCAGTTCTTC
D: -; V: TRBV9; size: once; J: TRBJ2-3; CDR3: CASSPKGFTDTQYF; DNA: TGTGCCAGCAGCCCCAAGGGGTTCACAGATACGCAGTATTTT
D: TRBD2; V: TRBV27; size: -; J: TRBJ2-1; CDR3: CASTRAASGYNEQFF; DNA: TGTGCCAGCACACGGGCCGCTAGCGGTTACAATGAGCAGTTCTTC